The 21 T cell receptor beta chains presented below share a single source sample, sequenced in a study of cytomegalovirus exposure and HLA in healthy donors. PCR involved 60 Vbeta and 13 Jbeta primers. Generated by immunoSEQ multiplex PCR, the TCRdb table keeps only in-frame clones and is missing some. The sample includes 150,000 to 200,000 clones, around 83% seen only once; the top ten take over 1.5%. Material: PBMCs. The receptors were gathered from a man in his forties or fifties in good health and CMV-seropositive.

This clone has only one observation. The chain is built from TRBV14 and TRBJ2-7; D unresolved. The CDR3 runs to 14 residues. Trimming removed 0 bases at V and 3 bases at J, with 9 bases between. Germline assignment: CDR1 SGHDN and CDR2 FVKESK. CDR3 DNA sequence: TGTGCCAGCAGCCAAGATCTTTCCAGCTACGAGCAGTACTTC. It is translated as CASSQDLSSYEQYF.

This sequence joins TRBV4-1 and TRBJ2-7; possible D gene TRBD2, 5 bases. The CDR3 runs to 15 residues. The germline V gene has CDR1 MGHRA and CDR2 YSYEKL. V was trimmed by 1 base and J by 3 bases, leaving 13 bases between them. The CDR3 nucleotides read TGCGCCAGCAGCCAAGTACTAGGGATCAGCTACGAGCAGTACTTC. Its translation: CASSQVLGISYEQYF.

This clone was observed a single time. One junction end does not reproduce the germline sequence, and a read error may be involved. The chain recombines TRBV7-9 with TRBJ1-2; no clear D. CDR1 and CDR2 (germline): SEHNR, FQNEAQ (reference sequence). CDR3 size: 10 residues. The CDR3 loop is CSSSLQSYTF. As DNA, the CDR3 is TGTTCCAGCAGCTTACAGAGCTACACCTTC.

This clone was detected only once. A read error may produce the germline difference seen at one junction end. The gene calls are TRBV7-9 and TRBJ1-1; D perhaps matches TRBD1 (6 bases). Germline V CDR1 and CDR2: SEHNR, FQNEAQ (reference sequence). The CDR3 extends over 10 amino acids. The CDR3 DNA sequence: TGTTCCAGCTCAGGGGCTGAAGCTTTCTTT. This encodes CSSSGAEAFF.

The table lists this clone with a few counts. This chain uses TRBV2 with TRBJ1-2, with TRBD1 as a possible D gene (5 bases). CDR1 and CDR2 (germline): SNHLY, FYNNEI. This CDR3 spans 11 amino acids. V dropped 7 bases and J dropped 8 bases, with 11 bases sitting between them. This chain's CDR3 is CASKGVGGYTF. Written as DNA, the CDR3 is TGTGCCAGCAAAGGGGTCGGCGGCTACACCTTC. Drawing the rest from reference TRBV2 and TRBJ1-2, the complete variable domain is EPEVTQTPSHQVTQMGQEVILRCVPISNHLYFYWYRQILGQKVEFLVSFYNNEISEKSEIFDDQFSVERPDGSNFTLKIRSTKLEDSAMYFCASKGVGGYTFGSGTRLTVV.

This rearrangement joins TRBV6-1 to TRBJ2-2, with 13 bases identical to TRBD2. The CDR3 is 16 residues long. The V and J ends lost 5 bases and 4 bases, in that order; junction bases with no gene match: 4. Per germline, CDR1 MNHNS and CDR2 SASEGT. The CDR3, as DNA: TGTGCCAGCAGTAAAGGACTAGCGGGAGCCACCGGGGAGCTGTTTTTT. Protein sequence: CASSKGLAGATGELFF.

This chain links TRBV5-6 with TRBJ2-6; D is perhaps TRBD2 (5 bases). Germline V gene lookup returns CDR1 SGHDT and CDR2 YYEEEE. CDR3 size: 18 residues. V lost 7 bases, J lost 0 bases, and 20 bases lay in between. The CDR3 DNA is TGTGCCAGCGGACCGAGGGTCTTGCACTTCTCTGGGGCCAACGTCCTGACTTTC. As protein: CASGPRVLHFSGANVLTF. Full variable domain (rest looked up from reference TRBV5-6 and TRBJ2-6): DAGVTQSPTHLIKTRGQQVTLRCSPKSGHDTVSWYQQALGQGPQFIFQYYEEEERQRGNFPDRFSGHQFPNYSSELNVNALLLGDSALYLCASGPRVLHFSGANVLTFGAGSRLTVL.

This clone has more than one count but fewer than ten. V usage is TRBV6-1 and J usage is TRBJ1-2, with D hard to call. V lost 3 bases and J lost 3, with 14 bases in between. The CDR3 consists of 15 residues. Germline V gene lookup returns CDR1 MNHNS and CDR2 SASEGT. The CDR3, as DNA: TGTGCCAGCAGTGACTCCCTAGGCGGTTACTATGGCTACACCTTC. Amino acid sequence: CASSDSLGGYYGYTF.

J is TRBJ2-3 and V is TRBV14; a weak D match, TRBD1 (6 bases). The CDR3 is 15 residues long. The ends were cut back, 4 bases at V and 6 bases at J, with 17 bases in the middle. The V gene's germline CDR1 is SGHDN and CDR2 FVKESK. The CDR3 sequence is CASSLLRTDGDTQYF. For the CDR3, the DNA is TGTGCCAGCAGCCTACTTCGGACAGACGGGGATACGCAGTATTTT. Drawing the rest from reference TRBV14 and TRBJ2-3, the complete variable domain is EAGVTQFPSHSVIEKGQTVTLRCDPISGHDNLYWYRRVMGKEIKFLLHFVKESKQDESGMPNNRFLAERTGGTYSTLKVQPAELEDSGVYFCASSLLRTDGDTQYFGPGTRLTVL.

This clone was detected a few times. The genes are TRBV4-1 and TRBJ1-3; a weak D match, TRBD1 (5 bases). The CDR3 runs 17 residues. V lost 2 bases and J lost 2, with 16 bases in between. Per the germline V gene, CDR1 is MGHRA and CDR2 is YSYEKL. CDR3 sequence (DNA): TGCGCCAGCAGCCAATCTACCCTCCGGGGGGCTGGAAACACCATATATTTT. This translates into CASSQSTLRGAGNTIYF.

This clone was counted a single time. The CDR3 DNA reads TGTGCCAGCAGCTACAGGGATTCGGACGGCTACACCTTC. It codes for CASSYRDSDGYTF. J is TRBJ1-2 and V is TRBV7-9; D is possibly TRBD1 (6 bases). Germline-derived CDR1 and CDR2 are SEHNR and FQNEAQ (reference sequence). The CDR3 extends over 13 amino acids. V shed 4 bases and J shed 8 bases, with 14 bases lying between them.

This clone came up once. CDR3 DNA: TGTGCCAGCAGCCAAGATGAATTCGGCGGGACTTCTAACTATGGCTACACCTTC. Translated: CASSQDEFGGTSNYGYTF. The J gene is TRBJ1-2, the V gene TRBV4-2, with a tentative D call TRBD1 (5 bases). The germline gives CDR1 LGHNA, CDR2 YNFKEQ. Between the trimmed V and J ends, which lost 0 bases and 0 bases, there was a span of 17 bases. CDR3 length: 18 amino acids.

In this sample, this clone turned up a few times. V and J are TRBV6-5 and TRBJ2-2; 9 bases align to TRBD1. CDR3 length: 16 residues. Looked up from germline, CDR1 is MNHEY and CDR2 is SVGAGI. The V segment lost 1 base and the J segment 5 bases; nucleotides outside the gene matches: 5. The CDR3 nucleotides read TGTGCCAGCAGTTACTGGGGACAGGGTAATACCGGGGAGCTGTTTTTT. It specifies CASSYWGQGNTGELFF.

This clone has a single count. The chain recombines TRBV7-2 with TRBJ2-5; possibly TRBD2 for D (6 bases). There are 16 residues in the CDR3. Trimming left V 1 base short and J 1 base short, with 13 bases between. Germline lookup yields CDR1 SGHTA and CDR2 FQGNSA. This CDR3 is CASSLGVVGLQETQYF. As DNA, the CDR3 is TGTGCCAGCAGCTTAGGGGTAGTGGGACTCCAAGAGACCCAGTACTTC.

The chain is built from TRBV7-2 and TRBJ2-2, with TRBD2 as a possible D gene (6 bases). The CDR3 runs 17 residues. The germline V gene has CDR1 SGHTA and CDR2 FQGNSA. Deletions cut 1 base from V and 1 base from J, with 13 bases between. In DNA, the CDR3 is TGTGCCAGCAGCTTAGGGCGGGGCAGGAGGAACACCGGGGAGCTGTTTTTT. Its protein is CASSLGRGRRNTGELFF.

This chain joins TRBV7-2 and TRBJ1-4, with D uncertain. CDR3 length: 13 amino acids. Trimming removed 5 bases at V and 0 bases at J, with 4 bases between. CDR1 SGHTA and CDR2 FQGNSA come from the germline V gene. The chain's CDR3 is CASSRATNEKLFF. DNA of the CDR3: TGTGCCAGCAGCCGGGCAACTAATGAAAAACTGTTTTTT.

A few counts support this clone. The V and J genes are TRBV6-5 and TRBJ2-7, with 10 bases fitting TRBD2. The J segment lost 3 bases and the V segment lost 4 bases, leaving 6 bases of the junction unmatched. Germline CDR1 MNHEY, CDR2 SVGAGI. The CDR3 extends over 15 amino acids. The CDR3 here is CASSLYQREGYEQYF. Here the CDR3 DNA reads TGTGCCAGCAGTTTATACCAGCGGGAGGGCTACGAGCAGTACTTC.

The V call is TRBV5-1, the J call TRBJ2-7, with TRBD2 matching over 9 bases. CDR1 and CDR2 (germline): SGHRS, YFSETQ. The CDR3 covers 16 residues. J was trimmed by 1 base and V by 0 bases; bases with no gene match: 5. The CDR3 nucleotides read TGCGCCAGCAGCTTGGAGGGTAGCGGGAGTTCCTACGAGCAGTACTTC. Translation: CASSLEGSGSSYEQYF.

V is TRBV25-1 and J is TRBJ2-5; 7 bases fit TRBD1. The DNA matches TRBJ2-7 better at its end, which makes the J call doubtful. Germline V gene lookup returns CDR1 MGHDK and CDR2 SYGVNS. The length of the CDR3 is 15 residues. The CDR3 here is CASSESRTGAYEQYF. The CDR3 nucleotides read TGTGCCAGCAGTGAATCTCGAACAGGGGCCTACGAGCAGTACTTC.

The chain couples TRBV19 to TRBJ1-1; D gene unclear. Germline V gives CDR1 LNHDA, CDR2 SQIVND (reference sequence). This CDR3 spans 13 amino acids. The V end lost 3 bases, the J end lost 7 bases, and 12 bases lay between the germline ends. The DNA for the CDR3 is TGTGCCAGTAGTATCCTAGGCCGAATTGAAGCTTTCTTT. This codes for CASSILGRIEAFF.

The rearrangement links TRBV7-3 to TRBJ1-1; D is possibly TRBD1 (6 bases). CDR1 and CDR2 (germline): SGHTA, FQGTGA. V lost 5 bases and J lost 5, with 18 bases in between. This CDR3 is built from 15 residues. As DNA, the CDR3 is TGTGCCAGCAGCCCGCACGCGGGGGCCAGAACTGAAGCTTTCTTT. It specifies CASSPHAGARTEAFF.